This T cell receptor (beta chain) was captured in a study of blood T cell repertoires in COVID-19 (dated by TCRdb to the early 2020s). Describing the broader study: Collaborator samples came from the United States, Italy and Spain and covered acute and convalescent phases of COVID-19. Samples came from the ongoing ImmuneRACE study (first 160 participants) plus 1,254 subjects from 6 global collaborators. The repertoires were made available in a free public database intended to serve as a resource for research on the immune response to SARS-CoV-2. Sample metadata almost always included a de-identified subject ID, COVID-19 status, age in years and sex. Where available, HLA class I and class II types were obtained from metadata supplied by the sample provider rather than from assay-based typing. The material from the prospective study consisted of cDNA or gDNA derived from T cells, B-cell-depleted T cells, or PBMCs. The dataset comprised deeply sampled blood TCRbeta repertoires from subjects exposed to, actively infected with, or recovered from COVID-19. Results and caveats for the whole study, not just this receptor: The quantity of clinical and demographic metadata differed by source and by participant and was supplied without curation.

TCRbeta CDR3 regions were amplified from genomic DNA by means of the immunoSEQ Assay, a bias-controlled multiplex PCR. For the original study's pipeline: Nucleated cell counts per sample were estimated from amplification of reference gene primers within the assay. To quantify the absolute abundance of each unique TCRbeta CDR3 rearrangement, sequence reads were collapsed and filtered. For each sample, productive Simpson clonality was calculated by taking the square root of Simpson's diversity index across productive rearrangements. What TCRdb holds here is the immuneACCESS table cut down to in-frame rearrangements. Part of the clones is not present; checked against another copy, under half of the missing clones reflect an unresolved V gene, and the others are unexplained. V and J calls and clone size are copied from that table; D and trimming were computed from the DNA. The sample data list about 120,000 clones, and about 81% of these were observed just once. About 17% of the sample lies in the top ten.

In Seattle, one collaborating source enrolled patients while the infection was active and tracked those patients longitudinally over the course of disease. Whole blood was collected in K2EDTA tubes by collaborating institutions according to the institutions' own protocols. Collaborator samples were shipped for TCRbeta analysis as frozen whole blood, isolated PBMCs, or DNA extracted from either sample type. Comments on this clone: The antigen it binds to is not known. No base quality values were provided; no much bigger clone lies one nucleotide off.

Trimming removed 6 bases from V and 3 bases from J, leaving 20 bases between the germline ends. Per the germline V gene, MDHEN is the CDR1 and SYDVKM is the CDR2. Reading from cysteine to phenylalanine, the CDR3 counts 16 amino acids. Only the CDR3 DNA stays, 48 bases, in frame from base 1. What was sequenced was peripheral blood. This clonotype originated in a man aged 30-40 years with COVID-19, enrolled during active disease. The chain joins TRBV28 to TRBJ1-2, with an unclear D gene assignment. The sequence in DNA is TGTGCCAGCAGACCCTCCACGACTAAAAGGTACTATGGCTACACCTTC. This gives the protein CASRPSTTKRYYGYTF.